The 31 T cell receptor beta chains presented below share a single source sample, sequenced in a study of T cell repertoires in cytomegalovirus infection (dated by TCRdb to between 2019 and 2020). Reads for this sample came from an Illumina HiSeq 1500. Clones were called with MiXCR by TCRdb after fastp trimmed the public reads at Q25, and only in-frame beta chains were retained. Rows merge per CDR3 protein into single entries with the most common DNA and genes. This sample has hundreds of thousands of distinct CDR3 sequences in its table, and about 24% of those were observed once. The top ten hold less than 9.5% of the sample. The sequencing input was CD8+ T cells from PBMCs. The receptors originated from a human donor in good health (CMV status not recorded). Some clones in this sample may be carry-over from other donors' samples.

This clonotype came up a few times. V usage is TRBV20-1 and J usage is TRBJ2-5; 8 bases line up with TRBD1. J was trimmed by 2 bases and V by 1 base; bases with no gene match: 3. This CDR3 is 14 amino acids long. The germline V gene encodes CDR1 DFQATT and CDR2 SNEGSKA (reference sequence). The DNA for the CDR3 is TGCAGTGCTAGAGCCTGGGACAGGCAAGAGACCCAGTACTTC. Residues: CSARAWDRQETQYF.

This clonotype has at least ten counts. This chain joins TRBV7-9 and TRBJ2-1; 11 bases are a match to TRBD2. CDR3 size: 17 residues. Germline CDR1 is SEHNR and CDR2 is FQNEAQ (reference sequence). Unmatched junction bases numbered 9, after V lost 1 base and J lost 7 bases. The DNA of the CDR3 is TGTGCCAGCAGCTTAGGTAGCGGGGGGGCCAGGTGGAATGAGCAGTTCTTC. Its translation: CASSLGSGGARWNEQFF.

The gene calls are TRBV23-1 and TRBJ2-2; D call uncertain. TRBV23-1 is assigned to the ORF class and has an uncertain function. The V and J ends lost 6 bases and 4 bases respectively, with 21 bases between them. CDR3 length: 17 amino acids. The CDR3 sequence: CASSTPRQSPITGELFF. DNA of the CDR3: TGCGCCAGCAGCACTCCCCGGCAATCCCCGATCACCGGGGAGCTGTTTTTT.

In the case of this clonotype: A junction end diverges from the germline sequence, so it may reflect a read error. This CDR3 is CANSASGGVNQPQHF. CDR3 in DNA: TGTGCCAACAGCGCTTCAGGGGGGGTCAATCAGCCCCAGCATTTT. J is TRBJ1-5 and V is TRBV9; TRBD1 aligns across 7 bases. Per the germline V gene, CDR1 is SGDLS and CDR2 is YYNGEE. The CDR3 totals 15 residues.

Regarding this clonotype: At one of its ends the junction is not consistent with the germline gene, which may arise from a read error. The chain is built from TRBV6-6 and TRBJ1-2, with a tentative D call TRBD1 (6 bases). The CDR3 contains 18 residues. Germline V gives CDR1 MNHNY, CDR2 SVGAGI (reference sequence). CDR3 sequence (DNA): TGTGCCAGCAATTACCAGATTCAGTTGGCACAGGGAGACTATGGCTACACCTTC. It specifies CASNYQIQLAQGDYGYTF.

There are many counts of this clonotype. V is TRBV10-3 and J is TRBJ2-3; D uncertain. This CDR3 spans 15 amino acids. Trimming took off 6 bases at V and 1 base at J, with 14 bases between the two ends. CDR1 and CDR2 (germline): ENHRY, SYGVKD. CDR3 protein: CAIRRKVNGTDTQYF. CDR3 coding DNA: TGTGCCATCAGGAGGAAGGTAAATGGCACAGATACGCAGTATTTT.

Comment on this clonotype: With a much larger clone just one base away, this may be a read error. The chain couples TRBV5-6 to TRBJ2-7; either TRBD1 or TRBD2 may supply D (5 bases each). The CDR3 consists of 15 residues. The V gene's germline CDR1 is SGHDT and CDR2 YYEEEE. The V end was cut by 4 bases, the J end by 4 bases, with 18 bases between. CDR3 nucleotides: TGTGCCAGCAGCCACGACGGGGCGGAGAAATACGAGCAGTACTTC. Translation gives CASSHDGAEKYEQYF.

The chain has TRBV29-1 and TRBJ1-1; weak D call: TRBD1 (6 bases). The germline V and J ends were trimmed by 7 bases and 7 bases, with 19 bases remaining between them. Per the germline V gene, CDR1 is SQVTM and CDR2 is ANQGSEA. The CDR3 spans 13 residues. The CDR3 loop is CSAVTGYGSEAFF. DNA for the CDR3: TGCAGCGCGGTAACAGGGTACGGAAGTGAAGCTTTCTTT.

In this sample, this clonotype turned up many times. The chain employs TRBV7-2 and TRBJ1-1; D gene uncertain. The CDR3 is 12 residues long. V was pared by 5 bases and J by 7 bases, with 11 bases between. Germline V CDR1 and CDR2: SGHTA, FQGNSA. The CDR3 DNA is TGTGCCAGCAGCCCCTCGAGGGTTGAAGCTTTCTTT. It translates to CASSPSRVEAFF.

The V gene is TRBV19, the J gene TRBJ2-1; D gene ambiguous. The CDR3 is 12 amino acids. Germline V gene data show CDR1 as LNHDA and CDR2 as SQIVND (reference sequence). Deletions cut 3 bases from V and 2 bases from J, with 2 bases between. This chain's CDR3 is CASSMTYNEQFF. CDR3 sequence (DNA): TGTGCCAGTAGTATGACCTACAATGAGCAGTTCTTC.

The chain links TRBV2 to TRBJ1-5; D is undetermined. Trimming stripped 3 bases from V and 6 bases from J, with 15 bases between. This CDR3 region has 15 residues. From germline, CDR1 is SNHLY and CDR2 FYNNEI. CDR3 in amino acids: CASSDLGDLGQPQHF. CDR3 in DNA: TGTGCCAGCAGTGATCTCGGGGATCTGGGTCAGCCCCAGCATTTT.

Worth noting for this clonotype: With a much larger clone just one base away, this may be a read error. This chain connects TRBV7-9 to TRBJ1-5; TRBD1 matches at 8 bases. The CDR3 has 17 residues. Germline V gives CDR1 SEHNR, CDR2 FQNEAQ (reference sequence). Written as DNA, the CDR3 is TGTGCCAACAGCCTGGGGGACAGGCAATGGTCCGGTCAGCCCCAGCATTTT. The encoded protein is CANSLGDRQWSGQPQHF.

This clonotype showed up just a few times. This sequence joins TRBV5-5 and TRBJ2-1; D gene ambiguous. With 5 bases removed from V and 2 bases from J, the gap between germline ends came to 14 bases. The CDR3 is 15 amino acids. Germline values: CDR1 SGHKS, CDR2 YYEKEE (reference sequence). This CDR3 is CASSYDRNPYNEQFF. In DNA, the CDR3 is TGTGCCAGCAGTTACGACCGGAATCCCTACAATGAGCAGTTCTTC.

The chain has TRBV28 and TRBJ2-7, with D possibly being TRBD2 (6 bases). The CDR3 extends over 18 amino acids. The germline CDR1 and CDR2 sequences are MDHEN and SYDVKM. V lost 6 bases, J lost 5 bases, and 29 bases lay in between. The CDR3 region is CASRIRIRRGSLEDEQYF. The CDR3 region has the DNA TGTGCCAGCAGGATACGAATAAGGAGGGGATCCCTGGAGGACGAGCAGTACTTC. Full variable domain (outside the CDR3, taken from reference TRBV28 and TRBJ2-7): DVKVTQSSRYLVKRTGEKVFLECVQDMDHENMFWYRQDPGLGLRLIYFSYDVKMKEKGDIPEGYSVSREKKERFSLILESASTNQTSMYLCASRIRIRRGSLEDEQYFGPGTRLTVT.

The chain couples TRBV28 to TRBJ2-2; maybe TRBD2 (7 bases). V shed 5 bases and J shed 6 bases, with 22 bases lying between them. This CDR3 is 17 amino acids long. Germline lookup yields CDR1 MDHEN and CDR2 SYDVKM. The CDR3, as DNA: TGTGCCAGCAGTCCCCTCGTCGTCGGGGGGCTCGCCGGGGAGCTGTTTTTT. Amino acids: CASSPLVVGGLAGELFF.

This clonotype was seen only a few times. The V and J genes are TRBV20-1 and TRBJ1-1; D possibly corresponds to TRBD1 (6 bases). Per the germline V gene, CDR1 is DFQATT and CDR2 is SNEGSKA (reference sequence). The length of the CDR3 is 15 residues. Deletions cut 5 bases from V and 3 bases from J, with 19 bases between. CDR3 loop: CSASILQGWDTEAFF. Here the CDR3 DNA reads TGCAGTGCTTCGATTCTACAGGGATGGGACACTGAAGCTTTCTTT.

This clonotype was seen at least ten times. V usage is TRBV7-2 and J usage is TRBJ2-5; the D gene is possibly TRBD1 (5 bases). V lost 1 base and J 1 base, leaving 10 bases between the germline ends. Germline V gene lookup returns CDR1 SGHTA and CDR2 FQGNSA. This CDR3 is built from 15 residues. CDR3 sequence reads: CASSLGGRPQETQYF. The CDR3 coding sequence is TGTGCCAGCAGCTTAGGGGGCAGACCCCAAGAGACCCAGTACTTC.

This clonotype has only a few counts. The chain couples TRBV4-1 to TRBJ1-5, with TRBD1 matching 8 bases. CDR3 size: 15 residues. V shed 0 bases and J 2 bases; nucleotides not matched to a gene: 0. CDR1 is MGHRA and CDR2 is YSYEKL in the germline V gene. CDR3 nucleotides: TGCGCCAGCAGCCAAGAGGACAGGGGCAATCAGCCCCAGCATTTT. This sequence encodes CASSQEDRGNQPQHF.

The chain recombines TRBV20-1 with TRBJ1-2; D might be TRBD1 (5 bases). The germline V gene encodes CDR1 DFQATT and CDR2 SNEGSKA (reference sequence). The CDR3 sequence is 14 residues long. V was pared by 0 bases and J by 4 bases, with 12 bases between. The CDR3 loop is CSARDGMGGYGYTF. CDR3 nucleotides: TGCAGTGCTAGAGATGGCATGGGGGGCTATGGCTACACCTTC.

To note about this clonotype: It may be a read error: a sequence one base away is much more abundant. V usage is TRBV28 and J usage is TRBJ2-7; D is possibly TRBD1 or TRBD2 (5 bases each). The V gene's germline CDR1 is MDHEN and CDR2 SYDVKM. CDR3 length equals 18 residues. Trimming stripped 5 bases from V and 0 bases from J, with 23 bases between. CDR3 DNA sequence: TGTGCCAGCAGTCCTGTGGGGGAAATCGGGGCAAGCTCCTACGAGCAGTACGTC. Its protein product is CASSPVGEIGASSYEQYV.

The chain has TRBV12-3 or TRBV12-4 and TRBJ2-7, with TRBD1 matching over 7 bases. Unmatched junction bases numbered 1, after V lost 0 bases and J lost 5 bases. The CDR3 has 13 residues. The CDR3 loop reads CASSLATGDEQYV. The CDR3 coding sequence is TGTGCCAGCAGTTTAGCCACAGGGGACGAGCAGTACGTC.

This chain joins TRBV7-9 and TRBJ1-1; 9 bases align to TRBD1. V lost 4 bases and J lost 1; bases outside the gene matches: 7. CDR1 SEHNR and CDR2 FQNEAQ come from the germline V gene (reference sequence). This CDR3 has 16 amino acids. The CDR3 DNA reads as TGTGCCAGCAGCTCGCGACAGGGGGGACAGAACACTGAAGCTTTCTTT. Residues: CASSSRQGGQNTEAFF.

The chain uses TRBV2 and TRBJ2-5, with D perhaps matching TRBD2 (7 bases). Between the trimmed V and J ends, which lost 0 bases and 7 bases, there was a span of 21 bases. Germline V gene lookup returns CDR1 SNHLY and CDR2 FYNNEI. CDR3 length: 17 amino acids. CDR3 residues: CASSEARGGAQFGTQYF. DNA of the CDR3: TGTGCCAGCAGTGAAGCTCGAGGGGGGGCCCAATTCGGGACCCAGTACTTC.

This clonotype was detected ten times or more. The chain uses TRBV12-3 or TRBV12-4 and TRBJ1-1, with unresolved D. The germline V and J ends were trimmed by 7 bases and 3 bases, with 12 bases remaining between them. The CDR3 length is 13 residues. The CDR3 protein is CASISARDTEAFF. CDR3 sequence (DNA): TGTGCCAGCATTTCGGCTCGGGACACTGAAGCTTTCTTT.

This clonotype has only a few counts. V usage is TRBV6-1 and J usage is TRBJ1-5; no definite D call. CDR3 length equals 13 residues. Germline assignment: CDR1 MNHNS and CDR2 SASEGT. Trimming shortened V by 5 bases and J by 3 bases, and 8 bases separated the two germline ends. The DNA of the CDR3 is TGTGCCAGCAGTTATTACTTCAATCAGCCCCAGCATTTT. Translated, it gives CASSYYFNQPQHF.

This clonotype was found a few times. The CDR3 reads CASSYGATYEQYV. The CDR3 DNA follows: TGTGCCAGCAGTTACGGGGCTACCTACGAGCAGTACGTC. The rearrangement joins TRBV6-5 to TRBJ2-7, with a tentative D call TRBD1 (5 bases). CDR1 is MNHEY, CDR2 SVGAGI, per germline. The CDR3 totals 13 residues. V lost 2 bases to trimming and J lost 2 bases, with 7 bases between them.

This clonotype has at least ten counts. The chain employs TRBV7-9 and TRBJ2-5, with a possible D match to TRBD2 (6 bases). Trimming took 1 base from V and 5 from J, leaving 14 bases between them. CDR1 is SEHNR, CDR2 FQNEAQ, per germline (reference sequence). The CDR3 extends over 15 amino acids. The CDR3 loop reads CASSLVAGTPETQYF. The CDR3 DNA is TGTGCCAGCAGCTTAGTTGCGGGGACGCCCGAGACCCAGTACTTC.

This clonotype showed up just once. In this CDR3 the conserved last residue, phenylalanine or tryptophan, is missing, so a read error is likely. The chain is built from TRBV5-1 and TRBJ1-1; D unresolved. Germline V gives CDR1 SGHRS, CDR2 YFSETQ. Trimming took off 3 bases at V and 0 bases at J, with 12 bases between the two ends. The CDR3 has 15 residues. CDR3 in DNA: TGCGCCAGCAGCTCGAAGGACGGAATGAACACTGAAGCTTTCTTG. Amino acid sequence: CASSSKDGMNTEAFL.

The chain joins TRBV18 to TRBJ1-6; 7 bases align to TRBD1. J lost 3 bases, V lost 2 bases, and 4 bases had no gene match. Germline-derived CDR1 and CDR2 are KGHSH and LQKENI. The CDR3 is made up of 16 amino acids. The CDR3 spells CASSPTGVGYNSPLHF. The CDR3 DNA is TGTGCCAGCTCACCAACAGGGGTTGGCTATAATTCACCCCTCCACTTT.

This clonotype was counted a few times. The rearrangement uses TRBV2 and TRBJ1-5, with 9 bases lining up with TRBD1. Germline assignment: CDR1 SNHLY and CDR2 FYNNEI. The CDR3 contains 15 residues. With V trimmed by 6 bases and J by 0 bases, 3 bases remained unmatched. Written as DNA, the CDR3 is TGTGCCAGCAGGAGGGACAGGGCTAGCAATCAGCCCCAGCATTTT. Amino acid sequence: CASRRDRASNQPQHF.

V and J are TRBV13 and TRBJ1-6; 8 bases are shared with TRBD1. CDR1 and CDR2 (germline): PRHDT, FYEKMQ (reference sequence). This CDR3 region has 14 residues. After removal of 4 bases from V and 7 bases from J, the junction contained 3 bases not matched to a gene. The CDR3 reads CASSSRGRNSPLHF. Written as DNA, the CDR3 is TGTGCCAGCAGCTCCAGGGGGCGGAATTCACCCCTCCACTTT.